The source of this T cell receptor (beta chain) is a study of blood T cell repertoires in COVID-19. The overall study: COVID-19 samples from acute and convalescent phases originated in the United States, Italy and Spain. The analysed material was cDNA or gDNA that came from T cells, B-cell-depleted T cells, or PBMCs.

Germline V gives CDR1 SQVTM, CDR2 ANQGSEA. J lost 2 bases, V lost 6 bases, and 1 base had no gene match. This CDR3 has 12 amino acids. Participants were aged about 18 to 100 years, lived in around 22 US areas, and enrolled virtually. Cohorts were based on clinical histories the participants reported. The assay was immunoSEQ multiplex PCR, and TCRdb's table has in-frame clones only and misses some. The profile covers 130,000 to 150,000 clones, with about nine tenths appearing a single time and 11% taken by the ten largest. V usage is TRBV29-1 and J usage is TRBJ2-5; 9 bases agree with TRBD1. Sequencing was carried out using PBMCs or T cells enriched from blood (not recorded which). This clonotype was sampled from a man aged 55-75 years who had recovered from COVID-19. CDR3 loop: CSVGTGQETQYF. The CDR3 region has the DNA TGCAGCGTGGGGACAGGGCAAGAGACCCAGTACTTC. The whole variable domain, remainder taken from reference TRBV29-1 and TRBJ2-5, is SAVISQKPSRDICQRGTSLTIQCQVDSQVTMMFWYRQQPGQSLTLIATANQGSEATYESGFVIDKFPISRPNLTFSTLTVSNMSPEDSSIYLCSVGTGQETQYFGPGTRLLVL.